This entry describes one T cell receptor (beta chain). This specimen belongs to a study of neurological immune-mediated disorders. Study-level background: The approximately 34 multiple sclerosis patients comprised around 31 that were relapsing-remitting and 3 that were secondary progressive.

2 million PBMCs stored at -80 C were the source of the unsorted libraries. Trimming cost V 2 bases and J 1 base, with 17 bases left between them. Germline assignment: CDR1 SGHAT and CDR2 FQNNGV. This CDR3 is built from 17 residues. The method for making cDNA was 5'RACE, and it used 10-nucleotide random UMIs. One entry per CDR3 protein results from TCRdb running MiXCR on the 5' RACE reads. The table has about 25,000 distinct CDR3 sequences, 2.5% to 4% seen once. Specimen: PBMCs. The TCR originated in a young woman with multiple sclerosis. V and J are TRBV11-2 and TRBJ2-5; perhaps TRBD1 as D (6 bases). CDR3 sequence reads: CASSLHLPRDTQETQYF. CDR3 nucleotides: TGTGCCAGCAGCTTACACTTACCCCGGGACACCCAAGAGACCCAGTACTTC.